This entry is about one T cell receptor beta chain. The antigen is undetermined. The data are from a study of CD8 T cells in Susac syndrome. The study's findings and limits: It was acknowledged by the study that relatively few individuals were included in its TCR sequencing and HLA analysis.

Germline loops: CDR1 SGHNT, CDR2 YENEEA. The CDR3 runs to 13 residues. The ends were cut back, 5 bases at V and 7 bases at J, with 14 bases in the middle. TCR beta was sequenced from blood CD8+ and CD4+ T cells. cDNA came from around 0.54 to 1 ug RNA primed by random hexamers. Amplification of TCR beta CDR3 was carried out by immunoSEQ multiplex PCR, which covered 54 Vbeta and 13 Jbeta segments. From the immunoSEQ multiplex PCR reads, TCRdb called clonotypes with MiXCR, one entry per CDR3 protein. This table has 210,000 or so distinct CDR3 sequences, approximately 94% appearing once. Sequenced: CD4+ T cells from PBMCs. This TCR was sampled from a human donor with Susac syndrome. This rearrangement joins TRBV11-3 to TRBJ1-1, with a possible D match to TRBD1 (5 bases). In nucleotides, the CDR3 is TGTGCCAGCAGCCCGAACTTGGGGGTTGAAGCTTTCTTT. Protein product: CASSPNLGVEAFF. The full variable domain, its missing parts supplied by reference TRBV11-3 and TRBJ1-1, is EAGVVQSPRYKIIEKKQPVAFWCNPISGHNTLYWYLQNLGQGPELLIRYENEEAVDDSQLPKDRFSAERLKGVDSTLKIQPAELGDSAVYLCASSPNLGVEAFFGQGTRLTVV.